Shown below are 26 T cell receptor beta chains from a single sample sequenced in a study of shared clonotypes between healthy human individuals. Sequencing was performed with immunoSEQ multiplex PCR; in TCRdb, only in-frame clones are kept and a portion is missing. The table lists roughly 2.1 million clones, 93% of them singletons. The naive CD8 subset, CD45RO-negative cells positively selected for CCR7, excluded terminally differentiated effector memory CD45RA+ cells. Sequences were obtained from naive CD8+ T cells from PBMCs. The origin of the receptors is a man aged 18 to 35 in good health. Some clones in this sample may be carry-over from other donors' samples.

This chain uses TRBV11-2 with TRBJ2-2, with D possibly matching TRBD1 (6 bases). The CDR3 consists of 16 residues. The V gene lost 10 bases and the J gene lost 6 bases, with 24 bases spanning the gap. In germline, CDR1 is SGHAT, CDR2 FQNNGV. The CDR3, as DNA: TGTGCCACACGCAAGGAGACAGGCCCATCGTCCGGGGAGCTGTTTTTT. This codes for CATRKETGPSSGELFF. Using reference TRBV11-2 and TRBJ2-2 for the parts outside the CDR3, the full variable domain is EAGVAQSPRYKIIEKRQSVAFWCNPISGHATLYWYQQILGQGPKLLIQFQNNGVVDDSQLPKDRFSAERLKGVDSTLKIQPAKLEDSAVYLCATRKETGPSSGELFFGEGSRLTVL.

CDR3 DNA: TGTGCCAGCAGAAAGGACGATGGCTACACCTTC. This translates into CASRKDDGYTF. The rearrangement uses TRBV28 and TRBJ1-2; D unresolved. Trimming stripped 6 bases from V and 6 bases from J, with 8 bases between. The CDR3 extends over 11 amino acids. In germline, CDR1 is MDHEN, CDR2 SYDVKM.

This sequence joins TRBV6-1 and TRBJ2-5; maybe TRBD2 (5 bases). From germline, CDR1 is MNHNS and CDR2 SASEGT. This CDR3 is 15 amino acids long. V was trimmed by 2 bases and J by 1 base, leaving 11 bases between them. CDR3 protein: CASSESERAQETQYF. In nucleotides, the CDR3 is TGTGCCAGCAGTGAATCAGAGAGGGCCCAAGAGACCCAGTACTTC.

This chain joins TRBV2 and TRBJ2-1; 11 bases align to TRBD2. This CDR3 contains 15 residues. Germline-derived CDR1 and CDR2 are SNHLY and FYNNEI. The junction had 6 bases not matched to a gene; V was cut back by 2 bases and J by 9 bases. CDR3 loop: CASSETSGRGGEQFF. CDR3 DNA sequence: TGTGCCAGCAGTGAAACTAGCGGGAGAGGGGGTGAGCAGTTCTTC.

A word on this clone: Different DNA sequences within this sample yield the same CDR3. The rearrangement uses TRBV27 and TRBJ1-2, with 9 bases identical to TRBD1. This CDR3 region has 13 residues. V was pared by 6 bases and J by 4 bases, with 3 bases of the junction left unmatched. From germline, CDR1 is MNHEY and CDR2 SMNVEV (reference sequence). CDR3 sequence (DNA): TGTGCCAGCAGCCCGGGACAGGGCTATGGCTACACCTTC. Its protein product is CASSPGQGYGYTF.

The rearrangement uses TRBV7-9 and TRBJ2-1, with 9 bases matching TRBD2. The trim removed 0 bases at V and 5 bases at J, leaving 8 bases unmatched. This CDR3 comprises 17 residues. From germline, CDR1 is SEHNR and CDR2 FQNEAQ (reference sequence). The CDR3 sequence: CASSLARGGRADNEQFF. CDR3 in DNA: TGTGCCAGCAGCTTAGCGCGGGGCGGGAGGGCCGACAATGAGCAGTTCTTC. The full variable domain, its missing parts supplied by reference TRBV7-9 and TRBJ2-1, is DTGVSQNPRHKITKRGQNVTFRCDPISEHNRLYWYRQTLGQGPEFLTYFQNEAQLEKSRLLSDRFSAERPKGSFSTLEIQRTEQGDSAMYLCASSLARGGRADNEQFFGPGTRLTVL.

V is TRBV4-1 and J is TRBJ2-5, with 10 bases identical to TRBD2. V gave up 1 base and J gave up 2 bases; unmatched junction bases: 7. CDR1 and CDR2 (germline): MGHRA, YSYEKL. The CDR3 totals 17 residues. CDR3 DNA sequence: TGCGCCAGCAGCCAAGGATCTAGCGGGGGACCGCAAGAGACCCAGTACTTC. Amino acids: CASSQGSSGGPQETQYF.

The chain recombines TRBV9 with TRBJ1-4; D is unclear. CDR1 SGDLS and CDR2 YYNGEE come from the germline V gene. The CDR3 has 15 residues. Trimming removed 3 bases from V and 7 bases from J, with 16 bases in between. The CDR3 region has the DNA TGTGCCAGCAGCGGCGATCGGGGTACGGTTGAAAAACTGTTTTTT. It is translated as CASSGDRGTVEKLFF.

This chain links TRBV11-2 with TRBJ1-1; D is unresolved. Trimming left V 6 bases short and J 0 bases short, with 11 bases between. Germline V gene lookup returns CDR1 SGHAT and CDR2 FQNNGV. CDR3 length: 14 amino acids. The CDR3 DNA reads as TGTGCCAGCAGGCTATTTGGAGTGAACACTGAAGCTTTCTTT. Amino acids: CASRLFGVNTEAFF.

The rearrangement joins TRBV29-1 to TRBJ2-1; possibly TRBD2 for D (6 bases). Germline CDR1 is SQVTM and CDR2 is ANQGSEA. The CDR3 has 11 amino acids. The V gene lost 6 bases and the J gene lost 16 bases, with 19 bases spanning the gap. DNA of the CDR3: TGCAGCGTCGCCGGGCCCTGGGAGGATTTCTTC. It encodes CSVAGPWEDFF.

V gene TRBV29-1 combines with J gene TRBJ1-2; 10 nucleotides align to TRBD1. V lost 4 bases, J lost 3 bases, and 5 bases stayed unmatched. The CDR3 runs 14 residues. From germline, CDR1 is SQVTM and CDR2 ANQGSEA. DNA of the CDR3: TGCAGCGTTGGTAGGGACAGGGGTGACTATGGCTACACCTTC. It yields the protein CSVGRDRGDYGYTF.

The rearrangement uses TRBV4-2 and TRBJ1-2, with a tentative D call TRBD1 (5 bases). The germline V and J ends were trimmed by 0 bases and 5 bases, with 13 bases remaining between them. The CDR3 sequence is 15 residues long. Germline V lookup: CDR1 LGHNA, CDR2 YNFKEQ. The CDR3 region has the DNA TGTGCCAGCAGCCAAGAAGGCCAGGGCCGTTATGGCTACACCTTC. Its protein product is CASSQEGQGRYGYTF.

The chain joins TRBV9 to TRBJ2-3; D might be TRBD1 (7 bases). CDR1 is SGDLS and CDR2 is YYNGEE in the germline V gene. V lost 7 bases to trimming and J lost 0 bases, with 21 bases between them. This CDR3 has 17 residues. CDR3 sequence reads: CASGRQGGLSSTDTQYF. CDR3 nucleotides: TGTGCCAGCGGCAGGCAGGGGGGATTATCTAGCACAGATACGCAGTATTTT.

This rearrangement joins TRBV5-1 to TRBJ2-7, with TRBD2 as a possible D gene (6 bases). CDR1 and CDR2 (germline): SGHRS, YFSETQ. The CDR3 is made up of 14 amino acids. V lost 2 bases and J lost 2, with 11 bases in between. CDR3 sequence: CASSFGGEAYEQYF. The CDR3 DNA is TGCGCCAGCAGCTTCGGCGGGGAGGCCTACGAGCAGTACTTC.

This chain joins TRBV19 and TRBJ2-2; D is unresolved. Trimming took off 4 bases at V and 0 bases at J, with 6 bases between the two ends. The germline gives CDR1 LNHDA, CDR2 SQIVND (reference sequence). The CDR3 runs to 14 residues. The CDR3 DNA reads TGTGCCAGTAGTAAAAAACCGAACACCGGGGAGCTGTTTTTT. Its translation: CASSKKPNTGELFF.

This clone appeared a single time. The chain carries TRBV11-2 and TRBJ1-1, with a possible D match to TRBD1 (5 bases). Germline V gives CDR1 SGHAT, CDR2 FQNNGV. The CDR3 spans 15 residues. V was cut by 4 bases and J by 0 bases, with 12 bases left in between. CDR3 in DNA: TGTGCCAGCAGCTACCTCCAGGGTCTGAACACTGAAGCTTTCTTT. Its translation: CASSYLQGLNTEAFF.

The gene calls are TRBV9 and TRBJ2-3; weak D call: TRBD2 (6 bases). Germline V gives CDR1 SGDLS, CDR2 YYNGEE. The germline V and J ends were trimmed by 1 base and 0 bases, with 12 bases remaining between them. The CDR3 consists of 16 residues. DNA for the CDR3: TGTGCCAGCAGCGTATATACGGGACTTAGCACAGATACGCAGTATTTT. It translates to CASSVYTGLSTDTQYF.

The chain links TRBV28 to TRBJ1-5; the D is unclear. The CDR3 is made up of 14 amino acids. V was pared by 7 bases and J by 4 bases, with 14 bases between. Germline CDR1 is MDHEN and CDR2 is SYDVKM. The CDR3 DNA sequence: TGTGCCAGCACCCCACTCCATGGGAATCAGCCCCAGCATTTT. Translated: CASTPLHGNQPQHF.

V is TRBV15 and J is TRBJ2-7; no clear D gene. V was cut by 0 bases and J by 6 bases, with 15 bases left in between. The germline V gene encodes CDR1 LNHNV and CDR2 YYDKDF (reference sequence). The CDR3 loop spans 15 amino acids. The CDR3 DNA reads TGTGCCACCAGCAGAGATAGTAGCATTGGACGCGAGCAGTACTTC. It yields the protein CATSRDSSIGREQYF. The whole variable domain, filled in from reference TRBV15 and TRBJ2-7, reads DAMVIQNPRYQVTQFGKPVTLSCSQTLNHNVMYWYQQKSSQAPKLLFHYYDKDFNNEADTPDNFQSRRPNTSFCFLDIRSPGLGDTAMYLCATSRDSSIGREQYFGPGTRLTVT.

In this sample, this clone turned up once. The chain combines TRBV27 with TRBJ2-3; D assignment may be TRBD1 or TRBD2 (5 bases each). The V end lost 4 bases, the J end lost 1 base, and 15 bases lay between the germline ends. The CDR3 totals 16 residues. The germline gives CDR1 MNHEY, CDR2 SMNVEV (reference sequence). In nucleotides, the CDR3 is TGTGCCAGCAGTTGGACATTACCCGGGGGCACAGATACGCAGTATTTT. It encodes CASSWTLPGGTDTQYF.

V usage is TRBV6-6 and J usage is TRBJ2-3, with a weak D call TRBD1 (6 bases). From germline, CDR1 is MNHNY and CDR2 SVGAGI (reference sequence). V gave up 3 bases and J gave up 1 base, with 14 bases separating them. The CDR3 has 16 residues. CDR3 DNA: TGTGCCAGCAGTTATTACAGGGTGGGGGGCACAGATACGCAGTATTTT. It yields the protein CASSYYRVGGTDTQYF.

The chain links TRBV29-1 to TRBJ2-5, with a weak D call TRBD1 (5 bases). Looked up from germline, CDR1 is SQVTM and CDR2 is ANQGSEA. V was clipped by 6 bases and J by 1 base, with 12 bases between them. CDR3 length: 13 residues. CDR3 in amino acids: CSVTDSPQETQYF. The CDR3 nucleotides read TGCAGCGTCACTGACAGCCCCCAAGAGACCCAGTACTTC.

To note about this clone: The same CDR3 arises from other DNA sequences in this sample as well. The genes are TRBV9 and TRBJ2-7; D might be TRBD1 (6 bases). The CDR3 has 16 residues. Trimming stripped 0 bases from V and 3 bases from J, with 16 bases between. CDR1 is SGDLS and CDR2 is YYNGEE in the germline V gene. The CDR3 spells CASSVGTGTSFYEQYF. CDR3 DNA sequence: TGTGCCAGCAGCGTAGGTACAGGGACCTCATTCTACGAGCAGTACTTC.

This clone was seen only a few times. The chain links TRBV6-6 to TRBJ1-1; D is uncertain. V lost 7 bases, J lost 1 base, and 10 bases lay in between. This CDR3 contains 13 residues. Germline loops: CDR1 MNHNY, CDR2 SVGAGI (reference sequence). The CDR3 spells CASIGEGNTEAFF. The CDR3 DNA follows: TGTGCCAGCATAGGTGAGGGGAACACTGAAGCTTTCTTT.

This clone has just one count. Other DNA sequences in the same sample also yield this CDR3. V is TRBV7-2 and J is TRBJ2-1; 9 bases are shared with TRBD2. The CDR3 runs to 15 residues. CDR1 and CDR2 from the germline V gene are SGHTA and FQGNSA. Trimming cost V 5 bases and J 4 bases; bases outside gene matches: 6. The CDR3 nucleotides are TGTGCCAGCAGCCCCCGGACTAGCGAGTACAATGAGCAGTTCTTC. Its protein is CASSPRTSEYNEQFF.

The rearrangement uses TRBV7-2 and TRBJ2-5; 7 bases map to TRBD1. Per germline, CDR1 SGHTA and CDR2 FQGNSA. Trimming removed 2 bases from V and 5 bases from J; junction bases left unmatched: 2. The CDR3 consists of 13 residues. CDR3 residues: CASSLQGEETQYF. The CDR3 DNA follows: TGTGCCAGCAGCTTACAGGGGGAGGAGACCCAGTACTTC. Drawing the rest from reference TRBV7-2 and TRBJ2-5, the complete variable domain is GAGVSQSPSNKVTEKGKDVELRCDPISGHTALYWYRQSLGQGLEFLIYFQGNSAPDKSGLPSDRFSAERTGGSVSTLTIQRTQQEDSAVYLCASSLQGEETQYFGPGTRLLVL.